This TCR beta chain was sequenced in a study of T cell repertoires in cytomegalovirus infection. The CDR3 totals 15 residues. Trimming removed 1 base from V and 2 bases from J; junction bases left unmatched: 5. Germline loops: CDR1 SQVTM, CDR2 ANQGSEA. Using its own MiXCR run on the reads, TCRdb lists one record per CDR3 protein. The repertoire has 450,000 to 600,000 distinct CDR3 sequences, around 11% of them found once; the top ten carry about a tenth. The material sequenced was PBMCs. This receptor was taken from a human donor in good health (CMV status not recorded). Some clones in this sample may be carry-over from other donors' samples. The chain links TRBV29-1 to TRBJ1-5; 7 bases are a match to TRBD1. CDR3 nucleotide sequence: TGCAGCGTTGAAGTAGGGGGCGCGGGCAATCAGCCCCAGCATTTT. This sequence encodes CSVEVGGAGNQPQHF.